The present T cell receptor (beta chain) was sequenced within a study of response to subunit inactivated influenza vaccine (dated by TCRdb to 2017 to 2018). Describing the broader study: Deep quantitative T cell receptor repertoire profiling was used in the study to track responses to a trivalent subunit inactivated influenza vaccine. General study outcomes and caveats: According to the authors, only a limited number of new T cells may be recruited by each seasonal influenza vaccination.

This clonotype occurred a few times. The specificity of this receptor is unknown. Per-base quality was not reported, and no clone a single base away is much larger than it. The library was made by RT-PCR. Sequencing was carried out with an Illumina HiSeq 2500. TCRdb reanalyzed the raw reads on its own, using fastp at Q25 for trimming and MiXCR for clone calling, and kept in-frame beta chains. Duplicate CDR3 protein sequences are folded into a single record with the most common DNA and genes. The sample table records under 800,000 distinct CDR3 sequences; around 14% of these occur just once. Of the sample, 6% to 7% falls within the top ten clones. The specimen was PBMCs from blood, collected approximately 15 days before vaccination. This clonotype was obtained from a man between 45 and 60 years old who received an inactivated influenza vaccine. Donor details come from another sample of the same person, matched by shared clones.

The DNA sequence is given as TGTGCCAGTAGGAAGACAGTGAACACTGAAGCTTTCTTT. Its amino acids are CASRKTVNTEAFF. The chain couples TRBV19 to TRBJ1-1, and the D gene may be TRBD1, 5 bases matching. Relative to germline, V is 6 bases shorter and J is 0 bases shorter, with 8 bases between their ends. Reading from cysteine to phenylalanine, the CDR3 counts 13 amino acids. Only the CDR3 DNA stays, 39 bases, in frame from base 1. Taken from the germline V gene (reference sequence), the CDR1 and CDR2 loops are LNHDA and SQIVND.